The next 29 T cell receptor beta chains were all read from a single sample in a study of a mutant IDH1 vaccine in newly diagnosed glioma. Time point noted: baseline, week 1 (first vaccination visit). Specified treatment: pre-vaccination baseline after standard-of-care therapy. TCRdb's copy holds only in-frame clones and misses some; the assay was immunoSEQ multiplex PCR. This table holds over 45,000 clones, approximately 91% found once. Material: PBMCs, obtained from a glioma patient treated with radiotherapy, temozolomide or both. These receptors came from a man aged 50 or older with glioma.

CDR3: CASSLGKLQTDTQYF. The DNA for the CDR3 is TGTGCCAGCAGCTTAGGAAAATTACAGACAGATACGCAGTATTTT. This chain connects TRBV7-3 to TRBJ2-3; D remains unclear. This CDR3 has 15 amino acids. V gave up 2 bases and J gave up 3 bases, with 12 bases separating them. CDR1 is SGHTA, CDR2 FQGTGA, per germline.

The chain carries TRBV30 and TRBJ2-7; 8 positions agree with TRBD2. V was clipped by 3 bases and J by 3 bases; unmatched bases: 4. Germline V CDR1 and CDR2: GTSNPN, SVGIG (reference sequence). This CDR3 has 13 amino acids. The CDR3 loop reads CAWSLGLGYEQYF. The CDR3 coding sequence is TGTGCCTGGAGCCTGGGACTAGGCTACGAGCAGTACTTC.

The rearrangement uses TRBV7-9 and TRBJ1-1; 7 bases are shared with TRBD1. The V gene's germline CDR1 is SEHNR and CDR2 FQNEAQ (reference sequence). The CDR3 covers 14 residues. Germline trimming cut 4 bases from V and 4 bases from J; bases unmatched to any gene: 6. The CDR3 DNA follows: TGTGCCAGCAGCTCGCCGACAGGGATCACTGAAGCTTTCTTT. Translated, it gives CASSSPTGITEAFF.

By its share, this clone is medium-sized. The chain uses TRBV30 and TRBJ2-7; TRBD2 matches at 7 bases. V dropped 3 bases and J dropped 0; count of bases not matched to a gene: 5. CDR1 and CDR2 (germline): GTSNPN, SVGIG (reference sequence). The CDR3 totals 14 residues. The CDR3 DNA reads as TGTGCCTGGAGCCGGGAGGACCACTCCTACGAGCAGTACTTC. Protein: CAWSREDHSYEQYF. The whole variable domain, remainder taken from reference TRBV30 and TRBJ2-7, is SQTIHQWPATLVQPVGSPLSLECTVEGTSNPNLYWYRQAAGRGLQLLFYSVGIGQISSEVPQNLSASRPQDRQFILSSKKLLLSDSGFYLCAWSREDHSYEQYFGPGTRLTVT.

The V call is TRBV4-3, the J call TRBJ2-5, with D possibly matching TRBD1 (6 bases). CDR1 LGHNA and CDR2 YSLEER come from the germline V gene. The CDR3 is made up of 14 amino acids. V was pared by 0 bases and J by 5 bases, with 10 bases between. CDR3 nucleotide sequence: TGCGCCAGCAGCCAAGACAGGGGAGTGGAGACCCAGTACTTC. Translating it yields CASSQDRGVETQYF.

CDR3 DNA sequence: TGTGCCAGCAGTGAAAGGGGGGTAGCGGTTAGCACAGATACGCAGTATTTT. Translation: CASSERGVAVSTDTQYF. The chain has TRBV2 and TRBJ2-3; D possibly uses TRBD1 or TRBD2 (6 bases each). The ends were cut back, 2 bases at V and 0 bases at J, with 15 bases in the middle. The V gene's germline CDR1 is SNHLY and CDR2 FYNNEI. The CDR3 consists of 17 residues.

V and J are TRBV2 and TRBJ2-1; unclear D gene. CDR1 and CDR2 from the germline V gene are SNHLY and FYNNEI. Trimming took 6 bases from V and 3 from J, leaving 12 bases between them. There are 14 residues in the CDR3. The CDR3 sequence: CASRENEFYNEQFF. CDR3 DNA: TGTGCCAGCAGAGAGAACGAGTTCTACAATGAGCAGTTCTTC.

The chain has TRBV29-1 and TRBJ2-3, with D perhaps being TRBD1 or TRBD2 (5 bases each). The V gene lost 6 bases and the J gene lost 3 bases, with 19 bases spanning the gap. The germline V gene encodes CDR1 SQVTM and CDR2 ANQGSEA. The CDR3 has 15 residues. In DNA, the CDR3 is TGCAGCGTGGGGAGCCGGGACCAAGCAACAGATACGCAGTATTTT. Its protein is CSVGSRDQATDTQYF.

The genes are TRBV7-2 and TRBJ2-1, with D possibly TRBD2 on 6 matching bases. Trimming removed 3 bases from V and 1 base from J, with 13 bases in between. Germline-derived CDR1 and CDR2 are SGHTA and FQGNSA. The CDR3 runs 16 residues. CDR3 sequence (DNA): TGTGCCAGCAGCTTGGAACGGGAGAGGTCCTACAATGAGCAGTTCTTC. Its translation: CASSLERERSYNEQFF.

The chain carries TRBV30 and TRBJ2-1, with 10 bases lining up with TRBD2. Germline trimming cut 2 bases from V and 3 bases from J; bases unmatched to any gene: 1. Per the germline V gene, CDR1 is GTSNPN and CDR2 is SVGIG (reference sequence). This CDR3 is built from 14 residues. The CDR3 region has the DNA TGTGCCTGGAGTCCTAGCGGGAGCTACAATGAGCAGTTCTTC. This gives the protein CAWSPSGSYNEQFF.

This chain uses TRBV18 with TRBJ1-3; D gene ambiguous. The CDR3 sequence is 13 residues long. Per the germline V gene, CDR1 is KGHSH and CDR2 is LQKENI. The V end was cut by 8 bases, the J end by 0 bases, with 8 bases between. DNA of the CDR3: TGTGCCAGCACCGGGTCCTCTGGAAACACCATATATTTT. Its translation: CASTGSSGNTIYF.

V is TRBV6-5 and J is TRBJ2-7; 10 positions agree with TRBD2. Germline trimming cut 10 bases from V and 2 bases from J; bases unmatched to any gene: 11. The CDR3 is made up of 15 amino acids. CDR1 is MNHEY, CDR2 SVGAGI, per germline. In nucleotides, the CDR3 is TGTGCCACCGGATATGGACTAGCGGCCGCCTACGAGCAGTACTTC. It translates to CATGYGLAAAYEQYF.

This clone was observed a handful of times. At the DNA level, this CDR3 is encoded by other sequences in the same sample as well. The chain uses TRBV30 and TRBJ1-1; D ambiguous. Trimming shortened V by 0 bases and J by 6 bases, and 5 bases separated the two germline ends. Germline V lookup: CDR1 GTSNPN, CDR2 SVGIG (reference sequence). This CDR3 is 11 amino acids long. The CDR3 region is CAWSVLAEAFF. In nucleotides, the CDR3 is TGTGCCTGGAGTGTACTCGCTGAAGCTTTCTTT. The complete variable domain, with remaining parts taken from reference TRBV30 and TRBJ1-1, reads SQTIHQWPATLVQPVGSPLSLECTVEGTSNPNLYWYRQAAGRGLQLLFYSVGIGQISSEVPQNLSASRPQDRQFILSSKKLLLSDSGFYLCAWSVLAEAFFGQGTRLTVV.

V and J are TRBV4-2 and TRBJ1-5; D is uncertain. Germline V gives CDR1 LGHNA, CDR2 YNFKEQ. V was trimmed by 1 base and J by 3 bases, leaving 10 bases between them. CDR3 length: 15 amino acids. Here the CDR3 reads CASSQGLHNNQPQHF. In DNA form, the CDR3 reads TGTGCCAGCAGCCAAGGGTTGCACAACAATCAGCCCCAGCATTTT.

The V and J genes are TRBV29-1 and TRBJ1-2; tentatively, D is TRBD1 (5 bases). This CDR3 has 13 amino acids. Trimming took off 1 base at V and 8 bases at J, with 14 bases between the two ends. Germline V gene data show CDR1 as SQVTM and CDR2 as ANQGSEA. CDR3 DNA sequence: TGCAGCGTTGAAGGCAGGGCGCGTTTAGGCTACACCTTC. This translates into CSVEGRARLGYTF.

The rearrangement joins TRBV2 to TRBJ1-1; 7 positions agree with TRBD1. Trimming at V came to 6 bases and at J to 7 bases, leaving 8 bases not matched to a gene. The CDR3 is 13 residues long. Germline V lookup: CDR1 SNHLY, CDR2 FYNNEI. CDR3 region: CASRAGQSLEAFF. CDR3 coding DNA: TGTGCCAGCAGGGCGGGACAGAGCCTTGAAGCTTTCTTT.

The rearrangement uses TRBV7-8 and TRBJ2-1; 9 bases match TRBD1. V was clipped by 8 bases and J by 1 base; unmatched bases: 12. Germline V gives CDR1 SGHVS, CDR2 FQNEAQ. This CDR3 spans 17 amino acids. This CDR3 reads CASFRTGAQFSYNEQFF. CDR3 nucleotides: TGTGCCAGCTTCCGGACAGGGGCCCAATTTTCCTACAATGAGCAGTTCTTC.

This clone was seen a few times. The chain uses TRBV30 and TRBJ1-5, with TRBD1 identical over 8 bases. Germline-derived CDR1 and CDR2 are GTSNPN and SVGIG (reference sequence). V trimming: 2 bases; J trimming: 4 bases; junction bases outside the gene matches: 7. CDR3 length equals 15 residues. The DNA for the CDR3 is TGTGCCTGGAGTCGGGACAGGAACACAAATCAGCCCCAGCATTTT. Translation gives CAWSRDRNTNQPQHF.

The CDR3 coding sequence is TGTGCCAGTAGTAGGGCAGGGGTCGGGGAGACCCAGTACTTC. Amino acid sequence: CASSRAGVGETQYF. V gene TRBV19 combines with J gene TRBJ2-5, with a weak D call TRBD1 (6 bases). Germline CDR1 LNHDA, CDR2 SQIVND (reference sequence). The CDR3 loop spans 14 amino acids. V was pared by 4 bases and J by 5 bases, with 14 bases between.

V is TRBV6-6 and J is TRBJ2-1; D may be TRBD1 (6 bases). CDR3 length: 14 amino acids. Trimming shortened V by 5 bases and J by 0 bases, and 8 bases separated the two germline ends. From germline, CDR1 is MNHNY and CDR2 SVGAGI (reference sequence). CDR3 amino acids: CASSNRVSYNEQFF. DNA for the CDR3: TGTGCCAGCAGTAACAGGGTCTCCTACAATGAGCAGTTCTTC.

A remark on this clone: An end of the junction differs from the germline gene, which may be a read error. The chain employs TRBV7-7 and TRBJ2-7; D perhaps matches TRBD1 (6 bases). This CDR3 contains 13 residues. CDR1 SSHAT and CDR2 FNYEAQ come from the germline V gene (reference sequence). The DNA of the CDR3 is TGTGCTAGCAGCTTAACAGGGTCTGGGGAGCAGTACTTC. Translated: CASSLTGSGEQYF.

The chain has TRBV10-3 and TRBJ1-4; the match to TRBD1 covers 9 bases. The CDR3 has 16 residues. CDR1 and CDR2 (germline): ENHRY, SYGVKD. Losses at the gene ends were 5 bases for V and 13 bases for J; bases not matched to a gene: 17. The CDR3 nucleotides read TGTGCCATCAGTAACCCCACACAGGGGGCAGAGAGAGCACTGTTTTTT. Encoded protein: CAISNPTQGAERALFF.

The chain links TRBV7-9 to TRBJ2-5; 11 bases match TRBD2. Per germline, CDR1 SEHNR and CDR2 FQNEAQ (reference sequence). The CDR3 extends over 16 amino acids. V lost 5 bases, J lost 5 bases, and 10 bases stayed unmatched. In nucleotides, the CDR3 is TGTGCCAGCAGCAATAGCGGGAGGGCCGATATGGAGACCCAGTACTTC. Protein: CASSNSGRADMETQYF.

CDR3 protein: CASSLPGQGAYGYTF. As DNA, the CDR3 is TGTGCCAGCAGCTTACCGGGACAGGGGGCTTATGGCTACACCTTC. The J gene is TRBJ1-2, the V gene TRBV5-4; 12 nucleotides match TRBD1. This CDR3 has 15 residues. With 2 bases clipped from V and 5 bases from J, the junction kept 4 bases outside the gene matches. Germline CDR1 is SGHNT and CDR2 is YYREEE (reference sequence).

The chain links TRBV7-9 to TRBJ2-1, with 10 bases that match TRBD2. J gave up 9 bases and V 1 base, and 3 bases lay outside the gene matches. Germline assignment: CDR1 SEHNR and CDR2 FQNEAQ (reference sequence). The CDR3 runs to 14 residues. The CDR3 spells CASSLGTSGTEQFF. The CDR3 nucleotides read TGTGCCAGCAGCTTAGGGACTAGCGGAACTGAGCAGTTCTTC.

V usage is TRBV7-9 and J usage is TRBJ2-3; TRBD2 matches at 15 bases. V was clipped by 4 bases and J by 4 bases; unmatched bases: 3. CDR3 length equals 16 residues. Germline CDR1 SEHNR, CDR2 FQNEAQ (reference sequence). CDR3 nucleotides: TGTGCCAGCAGCTCCGGACTAGCGGGAGGGCCAGATACGCAGTATTTT. As protein: CASSSGLAGGPDTQYF.

This chain connects TRBV9 to TRBJ2-3; D uncertain. V lost 0 bases and J lost 0, with 5 bases in between. CDR1 SGDLS and CDR2 YYNGEE come from the germline V gene. The CDR3 spans 14 residues. CDR3 amino acids: CASSVGGSTDTQYF. The CDR3 bases are TGTGCCAGCAGCGTAGGGGGTAGCACAGATACGCAGTATTTT. The entire variable domain, with the rest obtained from reference TRBV9 and TRBJ2-3, is as follows: DSGVTQTPKHLITATGQRVTLRCSPRSGDLSVYWYQQSLDQGLQFLIQYYNGEERAKGNILERFSAQQFPDLHSELNLSSLELGDSALYFCASSVGGSTDTQYFGPGTRLTVL.

CDR3 amino acids: CASSELGQNTEAFF. In DNA, the CDR3 is TGTGCCAGCAGTGAATTGGGGCAGAACACTGAAGCTTTCTTT. The gene calls are TRBV6-1 and TRBJ1-1, with D possibly TRBD1 on 5 matching bases. Trimming removed 2 bases from V and 1 base from J, with 8 bases in between. Germline V CDR1 and CDR2: MNHNS, SASEGT. The CDR3 is 14 amino acids.

The chain has TRBV2 and TRBJ2-7; D is unresolved. The CDR3 extends over 10 amino acids. Looked up from germline, CDR1 is SNHLY and CDR2 is FYNNEI. V was trimmed by 2 bases and J by 5 bases, leaving 1 base between them. CDR3 nucleotide sequence: TGTGCCAGCAGTGAAAACGAGCAGTACTTC. Translation gives CASSENEQYF.